This T cell receptor (beta chain) originates from a study of identical twins (dated by TCRdb to between 2015 and 2016). Describing the broader study: To test whether fetal clonotypes persist, the study used deep sequencing on TCR alpha and beta repertoires from monozygotic twins, unrelated adults of various ages, and cord blood. Replicate twin experiments were performed at different times using different library preparation protocols to rule out contamination.

Every donor was a healthy Caucasian. Receptor amplification or capture employed 5' RACE. Sequenced on an Illumina HiSeq 2000. A universal primer binding site was introduced by template switching, and a unique molecular identifier was present in the final cDNA, enabling accurate counting of TCR cDNA molecules. First-strand cDNA for TCR alpha and beta chains was synthesized from specific primers in the conserved constant-segment region. To control for contamination, every cDNA library carried two barcodes: a SMART-Mk sample barcode plus Illumina barcodes. TruSeq adapter sequences, together with Illumina sample barcodes, were added in two successive PCR steps. The TCR alpha and beta cDNA libraries were sequenced on the Illumina HiSeq platform using custom primers. In the original analysis: MiGEC was used to process raw reads and extract unique molecular identifiers, and MiXCR was used to find CDR3 positions. Recombination models were inferred per individual with the repgenHMM and IGoR tools using an EM algorithm. The tcR package in R was used for shared clonotype analysis, with sharing normalized by the product of cloneset sizes. Out-of-frame nonproductive sequences were analyzed to study raw recombination free of thymic and clonal selection effects. TCRdb handled the public reads itself, with Q25 trimming in fastp and clone calling in MiXCR, and kept productive beta chains. Identical CDR3 proteins give one entry, which carries the most common genes and DNA. TCRdb, not the original authors, processed these V and J calls. For this sample there are more than 1.5 million distinct CDR3 sequences; 32% appear just once. Jointly, the top ten make up more than 0.25% of the sample.

This clonotype appeared many times. This clone's antigen is unknown. Nothing much larger sits one base from this clone, and base qualities are not available. The CDR3 covers 14 residues, taking in both the cysteine and the phenylalanine. CDR3 DNA is the only sequence kept; it has 42 bases, read in frame from the first base. The germline V gene (reference sequence) supplies CDR1 SEHNR and CDR2 FQNEAQ. V sheds 4 bases and J sheds 2 bases, leaving 12 bases between their ends. The full study reports these points: Recombination models systematically underestimated out-of-frame TCR alpha sharing in monozygotic twins but agreed with sharing between unrelated individuals. Compared with coincidental sharing between unrelated individuals, out-of-frame TCR alpha sequences shared between twins showed an excess of sequences with low generation probability. The excess sharing between twins in beta out-of-frame sequences was weaker because fewer shared sequences reduced the signal-to-noise ratio. Because the same donors could not be followed over many years, the conclusions relied on cross-sectional statistical analysis. Zero-insertion analyses could be partly confounded by invariant T cells such as MAIT and iNKT, although diverse VJ usage argued against such confounding for most clonotypes. Abundant cord blood beta clonotypes had fewer insertions, young adult naive repertoires showed a similar but weaker trend, and memory repertoires showed no such trend.

The TCR originated in a newborn girl in good health. The chain links TRBV7-9 with TRBJ2-7; the D region possibly corresponds to TRBD1 (6 bases align). The sequenced material came from cord blood. The bases read TGTGCCAGCAGCTACCACAGGGTAACCTACGAGCAGTACTTC. Translated, it gives CASSYHRVTYEQYF.